This T cell receptor (beta chain) originates from a study of technical replicates of blood from a handful of donors. The germline V and J ends were trimmed by 4 bases and 3 bases, with 7 bases remaining between them. Germline-derived CDR1 and CDR2 are WNHNN and SYGVQD (reference sequence). The CDR3 loop spans 13 amino acids. The data were produced by immunoSEQ multiplex PCR, yet TCRdb's version contains in-frame clones alone and is incomplete. The sample has 60,000 to 90,000 clones; around 93% are singletons. This chain links TRBV10-1 with TRBJ1-5; no reliable D call. The sequence was obtained from a human donor in good health. Sequencing was done on a sample of T cells isolated from PBMCs. The CDR3 coding sequence is TGCGCCAGCAGTGGGCCGCACAATCAGCCCCAGCATTTT. Its protein is CASSGPHNQPQHF.